This T cell receptor beta chain was sequenced during a study of shared clonotypes between healthy human individuals. The trim removed 3 bases at V and 9 bases at J, leaving 17 bases unmatched. This CDR3 is 18 amino acids long. In germline, CDR1 is SNHLY, CDR2 FYNNEI. Investigators divided CD4+ cells into CD45RA+ naive and CD45RA-negative memory subsets. Only in-frame clones appear in the TCRdb table, and some are missing; sequencing was by immunoSEQ multiplex PCR. The profile shows about 600,000 clones, more than 95% of them singletons. Sample: naive CD4+ T cells sorted from blood. Subset here: CD45RA+ positively selected. V gene TRBV2 combines with J gene TRBJ1-6, with TRBD1 matching 7 bases. The sequence derives from a woman between 25 and 40 years old in good health. CDR3 amino acids: CASSDWDSVIYVGSPLHF. The CDR3 DNA is TGTGCCAGCAGTGATTGGGACAGCGTGATTTATGTGGGTTCACCCCTCCACTTT.